A few counts support the clone carrying this T cell receptor (beta chain). Its specificity is not known. These data are taken from a study of blood T cells in healthy people across ages. Sample donors were healthy Caucasian individuals that came from Russia, aged 6 to 90. Through a sample-barcoded 5' primer and a J-beta primer mix, a second PCR was run for roughly 7 to 11 cycles. TCRdb processed the 5' RACE reads anew with MiXCR; each CDR3 protein has one entry. The profile shows approximately 880,000 distinct CDR3 sequences, roughly 50% of them singletons. The length of the CDR3 is 13 residues. The germline CDR1 and CDR2 sequences are MNHEY and SVGAGI. The V and J ends lost 6 bases and 11 bases respectively, with 17 bases between them. The study's findings and limits: Among long-lived donors, naive CD4+ cells were more numerous and diversity higher than in aged donors. Estimates of total diversity, which came from one million sequenced T cells, were considered to be underestimates.

This TCR was sampled from a man aged 25-45 years in good health. The chain has TRBV6-5 and TRBJ2-1; unclear D gene. Sequenced sample: blood. The CDR3 sequence is CASSRPYSYQQFF. The CDR3 DNA reads TGTGCCAGCAGCCGCCCCTATTCCTATCAGCAGTTCTTC.